The sample holds a few counts of the clone carrying this TCR beta chain. Its cognate antigen is unknown. Looked up from germline, CDR1 is PRHDT and CDR2 is FYEKMQ (reference sequence). This CDR3 has 13 amino acids. Between the trimmed V and J ends, which lost 0 bases and 2 bases, there was a span of 4 bases. These data belong to a study of beta chain features in type 1 diabetes. Study-wide findings and caveats: Moderate but significant shortening of TCRB CDR3s was recorded in all four CD4+ subsets from Type 1 diabetes patients.

Expressed TCRB transcripts were sequenced, since all the RNA that had been isolated was reverse transcribed. Assay used: immunoSEQ multiplex PCR; TCRdb lists only in-frame clones, some missing. The repertoire holds hundreds of thousands of clones, with roughly 13% as singletons. Material for sequencing was naive CD4+ T cells from blood. The chain recombines TRBV13 with TRBJ1-2; D gene uncertain. This receptor was taken from a young man with type 1 diabetes. In nucleotides, the CDR3 is TGTGCCAGCAGCTTAGGGAGAAACTATGGCTACACCTTC. Residues: CASSLGRNYGYTF.